The entry that follows covers one TCR beta chain sequence. This entry belongs to a study of T cell repertoires in aging, cancer and after chemotherapy. The germline V and J ends were trimmed by 5 bases and 2 bases, with 12 bases remaining between them. CDR1 SEHNR and CDR2 FQNEAQ come from the germline V gene (reference sequence). The CDR3 runs to 14 residues. TRB rearrangements spanning V, D and J were amplified using mixed TRB-A/B primers. TCRdb itself ran the multiplex PCR reads through MiXCR, one entry per CDR3 protein. The data hold 10,000 to 15,000 distinct CDR3 sequences, with 25% to 30% observed a single time. Amplification of TCR beta used genomic DNA extracted from peripheral blood.

The TCR originated in a human donor with a blood cancer. Sequencing was carried out using blood. The V and J genes are TRBV7-9 and TRBJ2-5; D might be TRBD1 (5 bases). The CDR3 is CASSSRQLQETQYF. Written as DNA, the CDR3 is TGTGCCAGCAGCAGTAGACAGTTACAAGAGACCCAGTACTTC.